The clone carrying this TCR beta chain was detected only once. With V trimmed by 3 bases and J by 3 bases, 5 bases remained unmatched. Germline V gene sequence: CDR1 MGHRA, CDR2 YSYEKL. This CDR3 spans 15 amino acids. This record comes from a study of technical replicates of blood from a handful of donors. The assay was immunoSEQ multiplex PCR, and TCRdb's table has in-frame clones only and misses some. The data hold 75,000 to 85,000 clones, with 95% observed a single time. The specimen sequenced was T cells isolated from PBMCs. This TCR was recovered from a human donor in good health. This rearrangement joins TRBV4-1 to TRBJ1-1; 9 nucleotides match TRBD1. The CDR3 sequence: CASSQTWTGDTEAFF. The CDR3 DNA sequence: TGCGCCAGCAGCCAGACCTGGACAGGGGACACTGAAGCTTTCTTT.